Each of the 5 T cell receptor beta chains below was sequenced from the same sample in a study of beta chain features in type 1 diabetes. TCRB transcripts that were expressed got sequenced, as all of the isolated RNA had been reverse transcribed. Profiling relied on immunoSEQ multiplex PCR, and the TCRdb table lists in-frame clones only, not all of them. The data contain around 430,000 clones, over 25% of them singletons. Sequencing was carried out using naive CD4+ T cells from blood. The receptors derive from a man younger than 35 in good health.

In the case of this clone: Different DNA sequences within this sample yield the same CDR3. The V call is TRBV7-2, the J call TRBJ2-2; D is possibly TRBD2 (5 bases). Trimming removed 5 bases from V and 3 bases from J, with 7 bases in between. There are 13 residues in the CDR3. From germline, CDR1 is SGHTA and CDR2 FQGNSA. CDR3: CASSLRDTGELFF. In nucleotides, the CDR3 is TGTGCCAGCAGCCTGAGGGACACCGGGGAGCTGTTTTTT.

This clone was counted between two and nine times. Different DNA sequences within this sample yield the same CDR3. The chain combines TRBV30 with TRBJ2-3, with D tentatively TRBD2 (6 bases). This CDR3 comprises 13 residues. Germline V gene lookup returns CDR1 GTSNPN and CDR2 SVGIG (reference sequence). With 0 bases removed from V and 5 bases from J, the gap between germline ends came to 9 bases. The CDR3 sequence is CAWSVLARDTQYF. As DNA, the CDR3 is TGTGCCTGGAGTGTACTAGCAAGAGATACGCAGTATTTT.

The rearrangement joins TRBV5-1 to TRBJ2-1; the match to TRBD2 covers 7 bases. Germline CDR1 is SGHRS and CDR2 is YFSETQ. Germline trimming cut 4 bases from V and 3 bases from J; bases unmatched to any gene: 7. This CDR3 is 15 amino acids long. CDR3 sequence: CASSREDIGYNEQFF. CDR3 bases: TGCGCCAGCAGCCGGGAGGACATAGGCTACAATGAGCAGTTCTTC.

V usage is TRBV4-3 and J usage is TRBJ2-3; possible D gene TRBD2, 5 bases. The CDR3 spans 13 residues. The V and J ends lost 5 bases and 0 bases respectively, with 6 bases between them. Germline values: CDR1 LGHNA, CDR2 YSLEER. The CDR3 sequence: CASSASSTDTQYF. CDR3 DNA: TGCGCCAGCAGCGCTAGCAGCACAGATACGCAGTATTTT.

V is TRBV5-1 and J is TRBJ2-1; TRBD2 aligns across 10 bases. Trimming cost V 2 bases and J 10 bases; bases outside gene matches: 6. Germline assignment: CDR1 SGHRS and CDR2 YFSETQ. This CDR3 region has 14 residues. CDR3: CASSFLAGEGEQFF. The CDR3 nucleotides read TGCGCCAGCAGCTTCCTAGCGGGAGAGGGGGAGCAGTTCTTC.